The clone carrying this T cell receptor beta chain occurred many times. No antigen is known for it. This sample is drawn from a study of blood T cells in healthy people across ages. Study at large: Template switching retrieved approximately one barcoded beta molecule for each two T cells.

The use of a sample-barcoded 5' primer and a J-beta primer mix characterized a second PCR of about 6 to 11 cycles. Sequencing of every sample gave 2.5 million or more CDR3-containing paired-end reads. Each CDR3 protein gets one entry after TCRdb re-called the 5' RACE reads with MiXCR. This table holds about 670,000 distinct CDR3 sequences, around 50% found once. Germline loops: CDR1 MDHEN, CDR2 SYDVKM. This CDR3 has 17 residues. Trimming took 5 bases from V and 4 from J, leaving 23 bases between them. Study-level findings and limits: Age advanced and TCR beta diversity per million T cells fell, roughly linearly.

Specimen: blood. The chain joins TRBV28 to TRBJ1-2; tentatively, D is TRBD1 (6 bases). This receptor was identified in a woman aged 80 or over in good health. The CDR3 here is CASSTEGEQYRVYGYTF. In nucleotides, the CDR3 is TGTGCCAGCAGTACAGAGGGGGAACAATACAGGGTCTATGGCTACACCTTC.